Shown below are 21 T cell receptor beta chains from a single sample sequenced in a study of T-cell reconstitution after alpha-beta-depleted transplantation in children (dated by TCRdb to about 2016). What this sample's treatment or condition label stands for: allogeneic hematopoietic cell transplantation with graft depleted of TCRalphabeta T cells and CD19 B cells. Receptor amplification or capture employed PCR. The sequencing machine was an Illumina HiSeq 2500. To normalize quantification of the TCRbeta repertoire, the TCR libraries were built with molecular barcoding that relied on unique molecular identifiers. The public reads were quality trimmed at Q25 with fastp and then assembled into clones with MiXCR by TCRdb, keeping productive beta chains. Entries are consolidated by CDR3 protein sequence, retaining the most common genes and DNA. This sample lists approximately 630,000 distinct CDR3 sequences; 13% were detected once. 0.65% to 0.9% of the sample comes from the top ten.

The specimen comprised PBMCs, sampled before TCRalphabeta/CD19-depleted stem cell transplant. The receptors were gathered from a girl aged 2 to 10 with congenital amegakaryocytic thrombocytopenia, due to receive a stem cell transplant.

The chain recombines TRBV15 with TRBJ2-7; D not certain. The CDR3 contains 16 residues. The germline V gene encodes CDR1 LNHNV and CDR2 YYDKDF (reference sequence). The V and J ends lost 0 bases and 1 base respectively, with 13 bases between them. The CDR3 reads CATSRDFDSLSYEQYF. DNA for the CDR3: TGTGCCACCAGCAGAGATTTCGACTCCCTATCCTACGAGCAGTACTTC.

This chain connects TRBV7-8 to TRBJ1-5; unclear D gene. The CDR3 covers 14 residues. Deletions cut 5 bases from V and 7 bases from J, with 15 bases between. Germline lookup yields CDR1 SGHVS and CDR2 FQNEAQ. The CDR3 DNA follows: TGTGCCAGCAGCGCCGGAGGGAAGGGACAGCCCCAGCATTTT. Its translation: CASSAGGKGQPQHF.

The chain links TRBV12-3 or TRBV12-4 to TRBJ2-4; 7 positions agree with TRBD2. Germline trimming cut 4 bases from V and 0 bases from J; bases unmatched to any gene: 9. The length of the CDR3 is 17 residues. As DNA, the CDR3 is TGTGCCAGCAGTTCCCGGGTTAGCGGGCTAGCCAAAAACATTCAGTACTTC. This encodes CASSSRVSGLAKNIQYF.

This clonotype has more than one count but fewer than ten. CDR3 sequence: CAIKMGQGGFEQYF. The CDR3 bases are TGTGCCATCAAAATGGGACAGGGGGGGTTCGAGCAGTACTTC. The rearrangement joins TRBV10-3 to TRBJ2-7; 11 bases line up with TRBD1. The germline V gene has CDR1 ENHRY and CDR2 SYGVKD. CDR3 length: 14 residues. With 7 bases clipped from V and 6 bases from J, the junction kept 8 bases outside the gene matches.

This clonotype was seen at least ten times. The chain employs TRBV2 and TRBJ2-1; D not resolved. The CDR3 covers 14 residues. CDR1 is SNHLY and CDR2 is FYNNEI in the germline V gene. V was shortened by 6 bases and J by 0 bases, with 9 bases between the two germline ends. Here the CDR3 reads CASSQRASYNEQFF. The CDR3 bases are TGTGCCAGCAGCCAAAGGGCCTCCTACAATGAGCAGTTCTTC.

The table lists this clonotype with many counts. V and J are TRBV7-2 and TRBJ2-3; 10 bases fit TRBD2. With 2 bases clipped from V and 5 bases from J, the junction kept 7 bases outside the gene matches. The CDR3 has 16 amino acids. Germline lookup yields CDR1 SGHTA and CDR2 FQGNSA. CDR3 in amino acids: CASSLSSGSGGDTQYF. In nucleotides, the CDR3 is TGTGCCAGCAGCTTATCTAGCGGGAGTGGCGGAGATACGCAGTATTTT.

The CDR3 nucleotides read TGTGCCAGCAGCCCAAGTCTCTACCCCTACGAGCAGTACTTC. Protein product: CASSPSLYPYEQYF. This rearrangement joins TRBV14 to TRBJ2-7; no reliable D call. Trimming shortened V by 4 bases and J by 2 bases, and 12 bases separated the two germline ends. The CDR3 contains 14 residues. In germline, CDR1 is SGHDN, CDR2 FVKESK. The full variable domain, completed using reference TRBV14 and TRBJ2-7, is EAGVTQFPSHSVIEKGQTVTLRCDPISGHDNLYWYRRVMGKEIKFLLHFVKESKQDESGMPNNRFLAERTGGTYSTLKVQPAELEDSGVYFCASSPSLYPYEQYFGPGTRLTVT.

The chain is built from TRBV12-3 or TRBV12-4 and TRBJ1-5; the D is unclear. Trimming pared 5 bases from V and 5 bases from J, leaving 10 bases between. This CDR3 region has 13 residues. The CDR3 sequence: CASSMDLHQPQHF. Written as DNA, the CDR3 is TGTGCCAGCAGTATGGATTTGCATCAGCCCCAGCATTTT.

Concerning this clonotype: A single base separates this from a much larger clone, so it may be a read error. The V call is TRBV6-5, the J call TRBJ2-7, with D hard to call. Per the germline V gene, CDR1 is MNHEY and CDR2 is SVGAGI. The CDR3 sequence is 13 residues long. Trimming took off 3 bases at V and 2 bases at J, with 8 bases between the two ends. As DNA, the CDR3 is TGTGCCAGCAGTTATCGGCCTACCTACGAGCAGTACTTC. Translation gives CASSYRPTYEQYF.

V is TRBV3-1 and J is TRBJ2-1; 14 bases are shared with TRBD2. The CDR3 consists of 15 residues. The J segment lost 6 bases and the V segment lost 11 bases, leaving 9 bases of the junction unmatched. Germline V CDR1 and CDR2: LGHDT, YNNKEL (reference sequence). Written as DNA, the CDR3 is TGTGCCTGCTGCCTCGGGACTAGCGGGAGCAATGAGCAGTTCTTC. Amino acids: CACCLGTSGSNEQFF.

The table lists this clonotype with many counts. The chain links TRBV5-4 to TRBJ2-1; unclear D gene. V was pared by 4 bases and J by 0 bases, with 11 bases between. CDR3 size: 15 residues. Per germline, CDR1 SGHNT and CDR2 YYREEE (reference sequence). DNA for the CDR3: TGTGCCAGCAGCCCTGATCTGGGCTCCTACAATGAGCAGTTCTTC. It yields the protein CASSPDLGSYNEQFF. Drawing the rest from reference TRBV5-4 and TRBJ2-1, the complete variable domain is ETGVTQSPTHLIKTRGQQVTLRCSSQSGHNTVSWYQQALGQGPQFIFQYYREEENGRGNFPPRFSGLQFPNYSSELNVNALELDDSALYLCASSPDLGSYNEQFFGPGTRLTVL.

This clonotype was seen at least ten times. V and J are TRBV25-1 and TRBJ2-2, with D perhaps matching TRBD1 (5 bases). Germline V CDR1 and CDR2: MGHDK, SYGVNS. V lost 6 bases, J lost 3 bases, and 8 bases lay in between. This CDR3 contains 13 residues. The CDR3 DNA follows: TGTGCCAGCAGGACAGATTACACCGGGGAGCTGTTTTTT. It codes for CASRTDYTGELFF.

This clonotype was counted at least ten times. The chain combines TRBV25-1 with TRBJ2-2; 7 bases line up with TRBD2. V was clipped by 2 bases and J by 10 bases; unmatched bases: 1. The CDR3 is made up of 12 amino acids. Germline V CDR1 and CDR2: MGHDK, SYGVNS. The chain's CDR3 is CASSEEREELFF. CDR3 bases: TGTGCCAGCAGTGAAGAGCGGGAGGAGCTGTTTTTT.

This clonotype was counted at least ten times. The rearrangement uses TRBV12-3 or TRBV12-4 and TRBJ2-1; no clear D gene. The CDR3 sequence is 14 residues long. V was clipped by 1 base and J by 6 bases, with 10 bases between them. CDR3: CASSLGMTGNEQFF. The DNA for the CDR3 is TGTGCCAGCAGTTTAGGCATGACGGGCAATGAGCAGTTCTTC.

This clonotype has a count of ten or more. CDR3 sequence: CASSIGEKLFF. Here the CDR3 DNA reads TGTGCCAGCTCTATCGGTGAAAAACTGTTTTTT. The rearrangement uses TRBV6-1 and TRBJ1-4; D not resolved. The germline V gene encodes CDR1 MNHNS and CDR2 SASEGT. The CDR3 consists of 11 residues. V was trimmed by 8 bases and J by 7 bases, leaving 8 bases between them.

The rearrangement uses TRBV10-3 and TRBJ2-3; TRBD1 matches at 7 bases. Germline V gene sequence: CDR1 ENHRY, CDR2 SYGVKD. CDR3 length: 15 residues. V shed 2 bases, J shed 0 bases, and the junction held 2 bases outside the gene matches. CDR3 sequence reads: CAISEAGGSTDTQYF. In DNA, the CDR3 is TGTGCCATCAGTGAGGCAGGGGGTAGCACAGATACGCAGTATTTT.

This clonotype was observed many times. The rearrangement uses TRBV20-1 and TRBJ2-3; the match to TRBD2 covers 7 bases. With 3 bases clipped from V and 2 bases from J, the junction kept 8 bases outside the gene matches. Germline CDR1 reads DFQATT; CDR2 reads SNEGSKA (reference sequence). The CDR3 contains 15 residues. The CDR3 is CSASSAGESTDTQYF. In DNA form, the CDR3 reads TGCAGTGCTAGCTCGGCGGGAGAGTCCACAGATACGCAGTATTTT.

The sample holds many counts of this clonotype. The chain links TRBV28 to TRBJ2-3; 10 bases are a match to TRBD1. There are 14 residues in the CDR3. J lost 7 bases, V lost 6 bases, and 7 bases had no gene match. Per the germline V gene, CDR1 is MDHEN and CDR2 is SYDVKM. This chain's CDR3 is CASRTGGGQNTQYF. The CDR3 nucleotides read TGTGCCAGCAGGACAGGGGGCGGGCAAAATACGCAGTATTTT.

This clonotype showed up many times. The CDR3 DNA sequence: TGCGCCAGCAGCCGGGCGAGCAGAAATGAGCAGTTCTTC. This gives the protein CASSRASRNEQFF. The chain carries TRBV4-1 and TRBJ2-1; D not resolved. Trimming removed 4 bases from V and 7 bases from J, with 11 bases in between. The V gene's germline CDR1 is MGHRA and CDR2 YSYEKL. CDR3 length equals 13 residues.

The chain has TRBV5-4 and TRBJ2-3; 13 bases are shared with TRBD2. The CDR3 totals 18 residues. With 0 bases clipped from V and 2 bases from J, the junction kept 6 bases outside the gene matches. From germline, CDR1 is SGHNT and CDR2 YYREEE (reference sequence). The CDR3 spells CASSLGLAGGSYTDTQYF. DNA for the CDR3: TGTGCCAGCAGCTTGGGACTAGCGGGAGGATCTTACACAGATACGCAGTATTTT.

The gene calls are TRBV5-1 and TRBJ1-1, with D possibly TRBD1 on 5 matching bases. V dropped 0 bases and J dropped 1 base, with 10 bases sitting between them. The CDR3 loop spans 15 amino acids. CDR1 is SGHRS and CDR2 is YFSETQ in the germline V gene. The CDR3 spells CASSLVGVENTEAFF. DNA of the CDR3: TGCGCCAGCAGCTTGGTAGGGGTCGAGAACACTGAAGCTTTCTTT.